The 7 T cell receptor beta chains below all came from one sample that was sequenced in a study of CD8 T cells in Susac syndrome (dated by TCRdb to about 2019). Library preparation was by the immunoSEQ multiplex PCR assay. RNA was extracted using the RNeasy kit, and about 0.5 to 1 ug of the RNA was reverse transcribed with random hexamers. TCRdb trimmed the raw reads at Q25, called clones with MiXCR and kept productive beta chains. Entries that share a CDR3 protein sequence are merged under the most common genes and DNA. The sample profile shows fewer than 300,000 distinct CDR3 sequences; about 85% of them were found once. The ten largest clones represent approximately 0.11% of the sample. The material sequenced was CD8+ T cells from PBMCs. These receptors were collected from a human donor with multiple sclerosis.

V and J are TRBV27 and TRBJ2-7, with 16 bases lining up with TRBD2. Germline assignment: CDR1 MNHEY and CDR2 SMNVEV (reference sequence). Trimming cost V 6 bases and J 5 bases; bases outside gene matches: 7. CDR3 length equals 16 residues. CDR3 loop: CASRGTSGRARNEQYF. CDR3 bases: TGTGCCAGCAGGGGGACTAGCGGGAGGGCCAGGAACGAGCAGTACTTC.

The rearrangement links TRBV7-9 to TRBJ2-1; D gene uncertain. The CDR3 is 13 residues long. CDR1 is SEHNR and CDR2 is FQNEAQ in the germline V gene (reference sequence). Trimming shortened V by 5 bases and J by 7 bases, and 12 bases separated the two germline ends. CDR3 protein: CASSIKASNEQFF. Here the CDR3 DNA reads TGTGCCAGCAGCATAAAGGCCTCAAATGAGCAGTTCTTC. Full variable domain (rest looked up from reference TRBV7-9 and TRBJ2-1): DTGVSQNPRHKITKRGQNVTFRCDPISEHNRLYWYRQTLGQGPEFLTYFQNEAQLEKSRLLSDRFSAERPKGSFSTLEIQRTEQGDSAMYLCASSIKASNEQFFGPGTRLTVL.

This chain uses TRBV4-2 with TRBJ2-7; D uncertain. Per germline, CDR1 LGHNA and CDR2 YNFKEQ. The CDR3 length is 15 residues. The V and J ends lost 0 bases and 3 bases respectively, with 12 bases between them. Here the CDR3 DNA reads TGTGCCAGCAGCCAAGAAGGCCCAGGTAGCTACGAGCAGTACTTC. Translating it yields CASSQEGPGSYEQYF.

V gene TRBV7-9 combines with J gene TRBJ2-7; 8 bases agree with TRBD1. CDR1 and CDR2 (germline): SEHNR, FQNEAQ (reference sequence). Losses at the gene ends were 6 bases for V and 2 bases for J; bases not matched to a gene: 12. The CDR3 has 16 amino acids. The CDR3 coding sequence is TGTGCCAGCAGACCCCCCCCGGGACAGGAAGCCTACGAGCAGTACTTC. Translation gives CASRPPPGQEAYEQYF.

This chain connects TRBV6-5 to TRBJ2-1; D remains unclear. V was clipped by 0 bases and J by 4 bases, with 16 bases between them. In germline, CDR1 is MNHEY, CDR2 SVGAGI. The CDR3 consists of 17 residues. The CDR3 sequence is CASSYSSVRQAYNEQFF. The CDR3 DNA follows: TGTGCCAGCAGTTACTCGAGTGTCAGGCAAGCATACAATGAGCAGTTCTTC.

This chain uses TRBV2 with TRBJ2-7; D possibly corresponds to TRBD1 (5 bases). The V end lost 4 bases, the J end lost 3 bases, and 19 bases lay between the germline ends. This CDR3 comprises 16 residues. From germline, CDR1 is SNHLY and CDR2 FYNNEI. Written as DNA, the CDR3 is TGTGCCAGCAGTGGCGCCGTCTTAGGGGCCTTCTACGAGCAGTACTTC. The encoded protein is CASSGAVLGAFYEQYF. The full variable domain, its missing parts supplied by reference TRBV2 and TRBJ2-7, is EPEVTQTPSHQVTQMGQEVILRCVPISNHLYFYWYRQILGQKVEFLVSFYNNEISEKSEIFDDQFSVERPDGSNFTLKIRSTKLEDSAMYFCASSGAVLGAFYEQYFGPGTRLTVT.

CDR3 sequence (DNA): TGTGCCAGCAGTTTAAAAGGAATCACCGGGGAGCTGTTTTTT. Protein: CASSLKGITGELFF. The V gene is TRBV28, the J gene TRBJ2-2; D unresolved. This CDR3 contains 14 residues. The V end lost 2 bases, the J end lost 4 bases, and 8 bases lay between the germline ends. Germline V gene data show CDR1 as MDHEN and CDR2 as SYDVKM.